Listed here is a single T cell receptor beta chain. This entry is derived from a study of blood T cell repertoires in COVID-19. Libraries were prepared by immunoSEQ multiplex PCR; TCRdb keeps only in-frame clonotypes and omits some of them. The sample contains more than 250,000 clones, around 85% of which appear only once. The receptor was derived from a woman aged 40 to 50 who had recovered from COVID-19. The sequenced sample was PBMCs or T cells enriched from blood (not recorded which).

In DNA, the CDR3 is TGTGCCAGCAGCTCCAGCACCGGGAGTCCCACAGATACGCAGTATTTT. Its protein product is CASSSSTGSPTDTQYF. V usage is TRBV27 and J usage is TRBJ2-3; possibly TRBD2 for D (6 bases). CDR1 is MNHEY, CDR2 SMNVEV, per germline (reference sequence). Trimming pared 6 bases from V and 2 bases from J, leaving 18 bases between. This CDR3 comprises 16 residues.